The subject of this entry is one TCR beta chain. CDR1 MRHNA and CDR2 SNTAGT come from the germline V gene. The length of the CDR3 is 15 residues. V was pared by 6 bases and J by 4 bases, with 17 bases between. This sample is drawn from a study of T cells after yellow fever vaccination. Each CDR3 protein gets one entry after TCRdb re-called the 5' RACE reads with MiXCR. The data contain more than 350,000 distinct CDR3 sequences, around 10% of them singletons. Here the sequenced sample was PBMCs, taken on the day of the first yellow fever vaccination. This chain connects TRBV6-4 to TRBJ2-3, with D tentatively TRBD2 (5 bases). This receptor was obtained from a man between 18 and 35 years old who received the YFV17D yellow fever vaccine. CDR3: CASSAGIIPPDTQYF. CDR3 sequence (DNA): TGTGCCAGCAGCGCCGGGATCATCCCCCCAGATACGCAGTATTTT.